The T cell receptor beta chain described here comes from a study of blood T cell repertoires in COVID-19. Overall study: Collection of acute and convalescent COVID-19 samples took place in the United States, Italy and Spain. Sources were T cells, B-cell-depleted T cells, or PBMCs; the material itself was cDNA or gDNA.

CDR3 length equals 14 residues. Looked up from germline, CDR1 is MDHEN and CDR2 is SYDVKM. V lost 8 bases and J 1 base, leaving 14 bases between the germline ends. As originally analysed: Estimates of nucleated cell counts were drawn from the amplification of reference gene primers. Libraries were prepared by immunoSEQ multiplex PCR; TCRdb keeps only in-frame clonotypes and omits some of them. That table is the source of V, J and clone size, and D and trimming were worked out from the DNA. The sample consists of about 370,000 clones, 70% to 90% of them appearing once. Those enrolled in Seattle joined during active infection and were followed longitudinally afterward.

The receptor was derived from a woman in her 30s with COVID-19, enrolled during active disease. Source material: peripheral blood. This chain links TRBV28 with TRBJ1-1; possible D gene TRBD1, 5 bases. Here the CDR3 DNA reads TGTGCCAGCGACGTCGGGGGAACGAACACTGAAGCTTTCTTT. This encodes CASDVGGTNTEAFF.